This T cell receptor beta chain is from a study of beta chain features in type 1 diabetes. Purity exceeded 95% in all sorted populations. The investigators reverse transcribed all of the isolated RNA, so they sequenced expressed TCRB transcripts. The repertoire was sequenced with immunoSEQ multiplex PCR; TCRdb's copy has only in-frame clones and lacks some. The sample shows about 640,000 clones, 9.5% to 15% of them seen only once. Study-wide results and caveats: In these data, an HLA type influence on TCRB rearrangement remained unresolved. Patients with Type 1 diabetes showed moderately but significantly shorter TCRB CDR3s in all four CD4+ subsets.

CDR1 MGHRA and CDR2 YSYEKL come from the germline V gene. The V gene lost 5 bases and the J gene lost 0 bases, with 14 bases spanning the gap. The CDR3 consists of 16 residues. Points on this clone: The antigen remains undetermined.

This sequence was found in a man aged 25 to 40 with type 1 diabetes. The sequencing input was naive CD4+ T cells from blood. The chain employs TRBV4-1 and TRBJ1-3; D call uncertain. CDR3 region: CASSSSWPGSGNTIYF. CDR3 nucleotide sequence: TGCGCCAGCAGCTCGAGCTGGCCAGGCTCTGGAAACACCATATATTTT.